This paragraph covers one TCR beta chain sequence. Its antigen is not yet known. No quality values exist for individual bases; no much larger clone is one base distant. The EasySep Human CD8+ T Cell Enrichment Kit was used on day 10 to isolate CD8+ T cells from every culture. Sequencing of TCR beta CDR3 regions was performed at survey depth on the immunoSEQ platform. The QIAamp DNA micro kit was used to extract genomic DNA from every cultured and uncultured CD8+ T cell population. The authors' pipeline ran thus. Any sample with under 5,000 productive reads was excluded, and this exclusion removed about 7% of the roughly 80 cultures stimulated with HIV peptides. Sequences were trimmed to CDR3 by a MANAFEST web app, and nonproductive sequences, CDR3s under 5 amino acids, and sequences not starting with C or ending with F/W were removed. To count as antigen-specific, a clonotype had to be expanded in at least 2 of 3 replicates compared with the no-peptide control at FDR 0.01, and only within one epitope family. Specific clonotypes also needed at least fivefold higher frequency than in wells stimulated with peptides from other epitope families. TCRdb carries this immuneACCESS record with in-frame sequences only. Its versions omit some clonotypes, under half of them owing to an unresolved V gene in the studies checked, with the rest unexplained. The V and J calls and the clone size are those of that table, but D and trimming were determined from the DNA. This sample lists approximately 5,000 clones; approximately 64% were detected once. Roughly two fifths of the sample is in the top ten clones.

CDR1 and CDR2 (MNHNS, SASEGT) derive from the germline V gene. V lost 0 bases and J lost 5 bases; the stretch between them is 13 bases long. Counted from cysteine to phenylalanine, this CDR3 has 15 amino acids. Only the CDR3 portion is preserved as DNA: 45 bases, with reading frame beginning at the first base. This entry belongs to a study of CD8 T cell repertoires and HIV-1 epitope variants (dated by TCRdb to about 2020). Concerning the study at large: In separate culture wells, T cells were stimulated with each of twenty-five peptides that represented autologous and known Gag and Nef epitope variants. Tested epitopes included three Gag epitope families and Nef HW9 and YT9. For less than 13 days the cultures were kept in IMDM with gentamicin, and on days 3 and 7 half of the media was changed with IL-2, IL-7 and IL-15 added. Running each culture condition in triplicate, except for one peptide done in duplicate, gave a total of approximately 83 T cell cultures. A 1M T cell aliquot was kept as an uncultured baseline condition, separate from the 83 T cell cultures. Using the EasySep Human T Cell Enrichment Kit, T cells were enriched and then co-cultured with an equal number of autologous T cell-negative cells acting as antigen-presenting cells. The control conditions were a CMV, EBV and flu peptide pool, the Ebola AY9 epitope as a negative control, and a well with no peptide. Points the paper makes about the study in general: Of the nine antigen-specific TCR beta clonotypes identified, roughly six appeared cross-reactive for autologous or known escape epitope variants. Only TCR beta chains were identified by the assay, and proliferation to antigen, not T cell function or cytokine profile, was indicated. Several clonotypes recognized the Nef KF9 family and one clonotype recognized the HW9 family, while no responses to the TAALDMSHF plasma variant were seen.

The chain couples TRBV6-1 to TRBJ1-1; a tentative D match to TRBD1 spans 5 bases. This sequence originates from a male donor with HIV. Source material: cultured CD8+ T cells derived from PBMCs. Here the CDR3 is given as CASSEAQGARTEAFF. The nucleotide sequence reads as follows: TGTGCCAGCAGTGAAGCCCAGGGAGCGCGGACTGAAGCTTTCTTT.